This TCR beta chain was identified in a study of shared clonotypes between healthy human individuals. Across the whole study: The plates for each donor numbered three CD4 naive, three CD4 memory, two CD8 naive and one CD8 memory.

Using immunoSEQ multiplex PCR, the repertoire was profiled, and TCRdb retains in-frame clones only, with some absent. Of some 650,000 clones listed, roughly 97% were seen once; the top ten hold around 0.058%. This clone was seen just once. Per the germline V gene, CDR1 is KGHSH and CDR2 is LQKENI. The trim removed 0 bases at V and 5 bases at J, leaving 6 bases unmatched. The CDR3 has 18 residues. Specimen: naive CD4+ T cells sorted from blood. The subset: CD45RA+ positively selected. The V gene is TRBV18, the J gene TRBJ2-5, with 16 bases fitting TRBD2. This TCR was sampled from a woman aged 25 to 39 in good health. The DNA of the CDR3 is TGTGCCAGCTCACCACCGGGACTAGCGGGAGGGCCTTGGGAGACCCAGTACTTC. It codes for CASSPPGLAGGPWETQYF.